This T cell receptor (beta chain) was captured in a study of response to subunit inactivated influenza vaccine. The study, taken as a whole, reports: The study's authors posited that every seasonal influenza vaccination enlists few new T cells.

This clonotype turned up a few times. Its antigen is unknown. TCRdb called the RT-PCR reads again in MiXCR, with one record for every CDR3 protein. The sample holds about 780,000 distinct CDR3 sequences, less than 20% seen once. The CDR3 has 13 residues. Germline V gene lookup returns CDR1 MNHEY and CDR2 SVGAGI. Trimming removed 2 bases from V and 4 bases from J, with 8 bases in between. The sequenced sample was PBMCs from blood, obtained approximately 5 days after vaccination. This sequence was found in a man aged 45-65 years who received an inactivated influenza vaccine. The chain combines TRBV6-5 with TRBJ1-1; possible D gene TRBD1, 6 bases. The CDR3 region has the DNA TGTGCCAGCAGTTACGTCAGGGGCACTGAAGCTTTCTTT. It codes for CASSYVRGTEAFF.